The 8 T cell receptor beta chains reported below all come from one sample, sequenced in a study of blood T cell repertoires in COVID-19. Generated by immunoSEQ multiplex PCR, the TCRdb table keeps only in-frame clones and is missing some. The top ten clones hold less than 15% of a sample with about 26,000 clones, over 75% of them seen once. What was sequenced was peripheral blood. The receptors shown here come from a human donor in a cohort sampled during active COVID-19. The donor label of this sample is uncertain.

The V call is TRBV7-3, the J call TRBJ2-2, with 10 bases aligning to TRBD1. Germline CDR1 reads SGHTA; CDR2 reads FQGTGA. Germline trimming cut 1 base from V and 4 bases from J; bases unmatched to any gene: 6. The CDR3 is 17 amino acids. CDR3 bases: TGTGCCAGCAGCTTAAGTGGCGGGACAGGGGTCACCGGGGAGCTGTTTTTT. It specifies CASSLSGGTGVTGELFF.

This sequence joins TRBV6-1 and TRBJ2-3, with 9 bases lining up with TRBD2. V lost 2 bases to trimming and J lost 8 bases; unmatched junction nucleotides: 17. Germline V gene lookup returns CDR1 MNHNS and CDR2 SASEGT. The CDR3 contains 18 residues. The CDR3 DNA reads as TGTGCCAGCAGTGAACCTCGGGGGAGCGGGGGGCCCCTCGGTACGCAGTATTTT. This encodes CASSEPRGSGGPLGTQYF.

This clone was seen a few times. J is TRBJ1-1 and V is TRBV27, with D unresolved. V lost 2 bases and J 1 base, leaving 11 bases between the germline ends. The CDR3 extends over 15 amino acids. Germline V lookup: CDR1 MNHEY, CDR2 SMNVEV (reference sequence). The CDR3 is CASSLGPATNTEAFF. The CDR3 coding sequence is TGTGCCAGCAGTTTAGGGCCAGCCACGAACACTGAAGCTTTCTTT.

The rearrangement joins TRBV2 to TRBJ1-5; maybe TRBD1 (5 bases). Trimming took 2 bases from V and 2 from J, leaving 13 bases between them. This CDR3 spans 16 amino acids. The V gene's germline CDR1 is SNHLY and CDR2 FYNNEI. The CDR3 DNA sequence: TGTGCCAGCAGTGAAAGGCCCAGGGCTGGCAATCAGCCCCAGCATTTT. This translates into CASSERPRAGNQPQHF.

This chain uses TRBV29-1 with TRBJ2-7, with 9 bases identical to TRBD1. CDR1 and CDR2 from the germline V gene are SQVTM and ANQGSEA. The V and J ends lost 1 base and 0 bases, in that order; junction bases with no gene match: 4. There are 15 residues in the CDR3. CDR3 in DNA: TGCAGCGTTGAAGGACAGACAGGGGGCTCCTACGAGCAGTACTTC. Its translation is CSVEGQTGGSYEQYF.

The rearrangement uses TRBV4-2 and TRBJ2-7, with 7 bases aligning to TRBD2. The J segment lost 0 bases and the V segment lost 1 base, leaving 3 bases of the junction unmatched. The CDR3 covers 15 residues. Per the germline V gene, CDR1 is LGHNA and CDR2 is YNFKEQ. The CDR3 loop is CASSQVRGSSYEQYF. The CDR3 nucleotides are TGTGCCAGCAGCCAAGTCCGCGGGAGCTCCTACGAGCAGTACTTC.

The gene calls are TRBV19 and TRBJ2-2; TRBD1 matches at 8 bases. The V and J ends lost 6 bases and 6 bases, in that order; junction bases with no gene match: 6. Germline values: CDR1 LNHDA, CDR2 SQIVND (reference sequence). The CDR3 extends over 14 amino acids. The CDR3 DNA follows: TGTGCCAGTAGCGCGACAGGGGTCGCCGGGGAGCTGTTTTTT. Amino acids: CASSATGVAGELFF.

The V and J genes are TRBV6-1 and TRBJ1-2; a weak D match, TRBD1 (5 bases). V lost 2 bases and J lost 4, with 17 bases in between. This CDR3 region has 16 residues. CDR1 MNHNS and CDR2 SASEGT come from the germline V gene. The CDR3 loop is CASSEKKGREVYGYTF. The CDR3 nucleotides are TGTGCCAGCAGTGAAAAGAAGGGGAGGGAAGTCTATGGCTACACCTTC.